The 16 T cell receptor beta chains given below trace back to one sample, sequenced in a study of blood T cell repertoires in COVID-19. The table came from immunoSEQ multiplex PCR; TCRdb's copy has only in-frame clones and leaves some out. This sample has some 60,000 clones, with more than 75% found just once. What was sequenced was peripheral blood. Receptors originate from a man in his fifties or sixties with acute or convalescent COVID-19.

This chain connects TRBV29-1 to TRBJ1-2; TRBD1 might be the D (5 bases). Germline CDR1 is SQVTM and CDR2 is ANQGSEA. The CDR3 is made up of 12 amino acids. The chain's CDR3 is CCGRWGDYGYTF. CDR3 nucleotide sequence: TGCTGCGGACGGTGGGGCGACTATGGCTACACCTTC.

The chain uses TRBV25-1 and TRBJ1-2, with 7 bases identical to TRBD1. This CDR3 comprises 14 residues. J lost 8 bases, V lost 3 bases, and 9 bases had no gene match. The germline CDR1 and CDR2 sequences are MGHDK and SYGVNS. This chain's CDR3 is CASSEIGGGIGYTF. CDR3 in DNA: TGTGCCAGCAGTGAGATAGGAGGGGGCATAGGCTACACCTTC.

The gene calls are TRBV7-2 and TRBJ2-3; possibly TRBD2 for D (5 bases). The CDR3 has 14 residues. The V gene lost 1 base and the J gene lost 5 bases, with 10 bases spanning the gap. Germline V lookup: CDR1 SGHTA, CDR2 FQGNSA. CDR3 DNA: TGTGCCAGCAGCTTAGTAGAGGGAATAGATACGCAGTATTTT. This codes for CASSLVEGIDTQYF.

There are a few counts of this clone. The rearrangement uses TRBV6-5 and TRBJ1-5, with a tentative D call TRBD1 (5 bases). The V gene's germline CDR1 is MNHEY and CDR2 SVGAGI. The CDR3 spans 15 residues. Trimming took off 0 bases at V and 2 bases at J, with 8 bases between the two ends. The CDR3 sequence is CASSYSGGGNQPQHF. Written as DNA, the CDR3 is TGTGCCAGCAGTTACTCGGGGGGAGGCAATCAGCCCCAGCATTTT.

This chain uses TRBV9 with TRBJ2-1; 10 bases are a match to TRBD1. Germline V gene sequence: CDR1 SGDLS, CDR2 YYNGEE. V lost 2 bases and J lost 5; bases outside the gene matches: 4. CDR3 length equals 15 residues. This chain's CDR3 is CASSVGTGAHNEQFF. CDR3 DNA: TGTGCCAGCAGCGTCGGGACAGGGGCCCACAATGAGCAGTTCTTC.

The chain links TRBV6-7 to TRBJ1-5; D ambiguous. TRBV6-7 is annotated as an ORF whose role is uncertain. V was trimmed by 4 bases and J by 6 bases, leaving 4 bases between them. This CDR3 is built from 11 residues. The CDR3 nucleotides read TGTGCCAGCAGTTTATGTCAGCCCCAGCATTTT. This encodes CASSLCQPQHF.

The CDR3 sequence is CASSLRQAGEAFF. The CDR3 DNA reads TGTGCCAGCAGTTTACGACAGGCAGGTGAAGCTTTCTTT. The rearrangement uses TRBV27 and TRBJ1-1, with D possibly being TRBD1 (6 bases). V shed 2 bases and J shed 7 bases, with 11 bases lying between them. The CDR3 is 13 amino acids. CDR1 is MNHEY, CDR2 SMNVEV, per germline (reference sequence).

About this clone: Other DNA sequences within the sample encode an identical CDR3. The chain is built from TRBV5-1 and TRBJ1-2, with 7 bases fitting TRBD1. The CDR3 consists of 13 residues. Germline V gene data show CDR1 as SGHRS and CDR2 as YFSETQ. Trimming removed 4 bases from V and 4 bases from J; junction bases left unmatched: 4. The CDR3 region is CASSPGTVYGYTF. The CDR3 bases are TGCGCCAGCAGCCCCGGGACAGTCTATGGCTACACCTTC.

This clone was seen more than once but under ten times. This chain joins TRBV5-1 and TRBJ2-7; TRBD2 matches 11 bases. Germline V gene lookup returns CDR1 SGHRS and CDR2 YFSETQ. Unmatched junction bases numbered 10, after V lost 4 bases and J lost 7 bases. The CDR3 has 15 residues. Here the CDR3 reads CASSPASGGTQEQYF. The CDR3, as DNA: TGCGCCAGCAGCCCGGCTAGCGGGGGGACACAAGAGCAGTACTTC.

The chain has TRBV13 and TRBJ2-2; 7 bases match TRBD1. V trimming: 4 bases; J trimming: 5 bases; junction bases outside the gene matches: 7. Germline CDR1 PRHDT, CDR2 FYEKMQ (reference sequence). CDR3 length equals 15 residues. The CDR3 DNA follows: TGTGCCAGCAGCTCAGAGGGGGCTCGTACCGGGGAGCTGTTTTTT. It yields the protein CASSSEGARTGELFF.

This rearrangement joins TRBV13 to TRBJ2-2; possible D gene TRBD2, 5 bases. The V and J ends lost 1 base and 6 bases respectively, with 15 bases between them. CDR1 is PRHDT and CDR2 is FYEKMQ in the germline V gene (reference sequence). The CDR3 covers 16 residues. The DNA of the CDR3 is TGTGCCAGCAGCTTAGTACCAGCGGTGGTATCCGGGGAGCTGTTTTTT. This sequence encodes CASSLVPAVVSGELFF. The variable domain in full, completed from reference TRBV13 and TRBJ2-2, reads AAGVIQSPRHLIKEKRETATLKCYPIPRHDTVYWYQQGPGQDPQFLISFYEKMQSDKGSIPDRFSAQQFSDYHSELNMSSLELGDSALYFCASSLVPAVVSGELFFGEGSRLTVL.

This clone has more than one count but fewer than ten. The rearrangement joins TRBV18 to TRBJ1-4, with no clear D. In germline, CDR1 is KGHSH, CDR2 LQKENI. The CDR3 runs to 14 residues. Deletions cut 0 bases from V and 7 bases from J, with 9 bases between. DNA for the CDR3: TGTGCCAGCTCACCACCGGCGGCCAGTGAAAAACTGTTTTTT. Protein product: CASSPPAASEKLFF. Combining the CDR3 with reference TRBV18 and TRBJ1-4 gives the whole variable domain NAGVMQNPRHLVRRRGQEARLRCSPMKGHSHVYWYRQLPEEGLKFMVYLQKENIIDESGMPKERFSAEFPKEGPSILRIQQVVRGDSAAYFCASSPPAASEKLFFGSGTQLSVL.

This sequence joins TRBV2 and TRBJ1-5; a weak D match, TRBD1 (6 bases). The CDR3 sequence is 13 residues long. Germline loops: CDR1 SNHLY, CDR2 FYNNEI. The V end was cut by 8 bases, the J end by 4 bases, with 12 bases between. Here the CDR3 reads CASGQLRNQPQHF. Written as DNA, the CDR3 is TGTGCCAGCGGACAGTTAAGAAATCAGCCCCAGCATTTT. The full variable domain, rest sourced from reference TRBV2 and TRBJ1-5, is EPEVTQTPSHQVTQMGQEVILRCVPISNHLYFYWYRQILGQKVEFLVSFYNNEISEKSEIFDDQFSVERPDGSNFTLKIRSTKLEDSAMYFCASGQLRNQPQHFGDGTRLSIL.

The rearrangement joins TRBV11-3 to TRBJ1-1; TRBD1 matches 8 bases. Germline loops: CDR1 SGHNT, CDR2 YENEEA. The CDR3 loop spans 14 amino acids. V lost 5 bases, J lost 2 bases, and 4 bases stayed unmatched. The chain's CDR3 is CASSRGTGNTEAFF. In DNA, the CDR3 is TGTGCCAGCAGCCGTGGGACAGGAAACACTGAAGCTTTCTTT.

The chain links TRBV27 to TRBJ2-1, with 8 bases lining up with TRBD1. Germline assignment: CDR1 MNHEY and CDR2 SMNVEV (reference sequence). V shed 2 bases and J 6 bases; nucleotides not matched to a gene: 9. The CDR3 is 16 residues long. The CDR3 region is CASSLSPRQGRNEQFF. The DNA for the CDR3 is TGTGCCAGCAGTTTAAGCCCCCGACAGGGGCGCAATGAGCAGTTCTTC.

This chain uses TRBV7-9 with TRBJ1-2, with 8 positions matching TRBD1. This CDR3 region has 14 residues. Germline V CDR1 and CDR2: SEHNR, FQNEAQ (reference sequence). V lost 6 bases and J lost 4; bases outside the gene matches: 7. The CDR3 DNA follows: TGTGCCAGCAGTCTTGACAGGGGTGCCTATGGCTACACCTTC. This codes for CASSLDRGAYGYTF.